The 24 T cell receptor beta chains below were found in one sample sequenced in a study of a mutant IDH1 vaccine in newly diagnosed glioma. The antigens these receptors bind are not known. Here immunoSEQ multiplex PCR was the method, and the copy in TCRdb shows in-frame clones only, minus some. The top ten hold over 3.5% of the sample, which has approximately 60,000 clones, 74% seen once. Indicated time point: week 35, safety follow-up. Vaccination comprised doses that each held 300 ug of mutant IDH1 20-mer peptide, plus topical imiquimod. This specimen consisted of PBMCs, obtained from a glioma patient whose treatment included an IDH1 peptide vaccine. Receptor source: a man aged 45 to 65 with glioma.

This clone showed up just a few times. The chain combines TRBV9 with TRBJ2-6; D not resolved. The CDR3 runs 14 residues. V lost 1 base and J 4 bases, leaving 6 bases between the germline ends. Germline CDR1 reads SGDLS; CDR2 reads YYNGEE. The CDR3 protein is CASSVYPGANVLTF. The DNA for the CDR3 is TGTGCCAGCAGCGTATACCCCGGGGCCAACGTCCTGACTTTC.

This rearrangement joins TRBV5-6 to TRBJ2-3; no reliable D call. The CDR3 totals 15 residues. The germline gives CDR1 SGHDT, CDR2 YYEEEE. V was trimmed by 1 base and J by 1 base, leaving 10 bases between them. CDR3: CASSLTYAGTDTQYF. For the CDR3, the DNA is TGTGCCAGCAGCTTGACCTATGCGGGCACAGATACGCAGTATTTT.

The V call is TRBV11-3, the J call TRBJ2-5; D may be TRBD2 (7 bases). V was clipped by 5 bases and J by 4 bases, with 17 bases between them. CDR1 is SGHNT and CDR2 is YENEEA in the germline V gene. CDR3 length: 15 amino acids. This CDR3 reads CASSPRSAGAETQYF. The CDR3 DNA reads as TGTGCCAGCAGCCCCCGGTCCGCGGGGGCAGAGACCCAGTACTTC. Together with reference TRBV11-3 and TRBJ2-5, the CDR3 gives the full variable domain: EAGVVQSPRYKIIEKKQPVAFWCNPISGHNTLYWYLQNLGQGPELLIRYENEEAVDDSQLPKDRFSAERLKGVDSTLKIQPAELGDSAVYLCASSPRSAGAETQYFGPGTRLLVL.

CDR3 sequence (DNA): TGTGCCAGCGGGGCAGGGAGGAGGAACACTGAAGCTTTCTTT. Its translation is CASGAGRRNTEAFF. This chain joins TRBV2 and TRBJ1-1, with TRBD1 as a possible D gene (5 bases). The CDR3 covers 14 residues. CDR1 and CDR2 from the germline V gene are SNHLY and FYNNEI. Between the trimmed V and J ends, which lost 8 bases and 1 base, there was a span of 14 bases. The variable domain in full, completed from reference TRBV2 and TRBJ1-1, reads EPEVTQTPSHQVTQMGQEVILRCVPISNHLYFYWYRQILGQKVEFLVSFYNNEISEKSEIFDDQFSVERPDGSNFTLKIRSTKLEDSAMYFCASGAGRRNTEAFFGQGTRLTVV.

The chain's CDR3 is CASSLRQGWNEKLFF. The DNA of the CDR3 is TGTGCCAGCAGTTTAAGGCAGGGGTGGAATGAAAAACTGTTTTTT. The rearrangement uses TRBV28 and TRBJ1-4, with a possible D match to TRBD1 (6 bases). The CDR3 is made up of 15 amino acids. V was shortened by 2 bases and J by 5 bases, with 12 bases between the two germline ends. Germline loops: CDR1 MDHEN, CDR2 SYDVKM.

This chain links TRBV5-1 with TRBJ2-3; no firm D call. The V end was cut by 4 bases, the J end by 0 bases, with 12 bases between. CDR1 is SGHRS and CDR2 is YFSETQ in the germline V gene. This CDR3 contains 15 residues. The CDR3 nucleotides are TGCGCCAGCAGCAAGGGATCCCCTAGCACAGATACGCAGTATTTT. This sequence encodes CASSKGSPSTDTQYF.

The chain carries TRBV19 and TRBJ1-4; no firm D call. Germline CDR1 reads LNHDA; CDR2 reads SQIVND (reference sequence). There are 12 residues in the CDR3. V was trimmed by 5 bases and J by 8 bases, leaving 9 bases between them. The CDR3 spells CASSHREEKLFF. In nucleotides, the CDR3 is TGTGCCAGTAGTCATAGAGAGGAAAAACTGTTTTTT.

The rearrangement uses TRBV7-2 and TRBJ2-7; the D is unclear. Per the germline V gene, CDR1 is SGHTA and CDR2 is FQGNSA. The germline V and J ends were trimmed by 0 bases and 3 bases, with 9 bases remaining between them. This CDR3 has 14 amino acids. The CDR3 region has the DNA TGTGCCAGCAGCTTAGCGTGGACCGACTACGAGCAGTACTTC. As protein: CASSLAWTDYEQYF.

This clone showed up just a few times. The chain employs TRBV6-6 and TRBJ2-7; TRBD1 matches 8 bases. Per germline, CDR1 MNHNY and CDR2 SVGAGI (reference sequence). This CDR3 has 15 residues. V lost 6 bases, J lost 4 bases, and 11 bases stayed unmatched. CDR3 bases: TGTGCCAGCAGGCCCAGGGGGCTGTCGGGATACGAGCAGTACTTC. This gives the protein CASRPRGLSGYEQYF.

The V gene is TRBV5-4, the J gene TRBJ2-2, with a possible D match to TRBD1 (5 bases). Between the trimmed V and J ends, which lost 0 bases and 7 bases, there was a span of 13 bases. CDR3 size: 15 residues. From germline, CDR1 is SGHNT and CDR2 YYREEE (reference sequence). CDR3 bases: TGTGCCAGCAGCTTGGAGGTGGGAAGGGGCGGGGAGCTGTTTTTT. Encoded protein: CASSLEVGRGGELFF.

This sequence joins TRBV4-1 and TRBJ1-1; tentatively, D is TRBD1 (5 bases). The CDR3 has 14 amino acids. Per the germline V gene, CDR1 is MGHRA and CDR2 is YSYEKL. Trimming cost V 4 bases and J 1 base, with 10 bases left between them. CDR3 in amino acids: CASSPGRGNTEAFF. Here the CDR3 DNA reads TGCGCCAGCAGCCCGGGACGAGGGAACACTGAAGCTTTCTTT.

V usage is TRBV19 and J usage is TRBJ2-1; 7 bases fit TRBD2. CDR3 length: 14 residues. J was trimmed by 5 bases and V by 3 bases; bases with no gene match: 4. Germline-derived CDR1 and CDR2 are LNHDA and SQIVND (reference sequence). DNA of the CDR3: TGTGCCAGTAGTATCCGGGGGGTGGACAATGAGCAGTTCTTC. It specifies CASSIRGVDNEQFF.

This clone was seen a handful of times. The chain uses TRBV2 and TRBJ2-3; 7 bases map to TRBD1. Germline assignment: CDR1 SNHLY and CDR2 FYNNEI. The length of the CDR3 is 15 residues. Trimming removed 6 bases from V and 4 bases from J; junction bases left unmatched: 10. DNA of the CDR3: TGTGCCAGCAGCCGACAGGGCGGGTCCGCAGATACGCAGTATTTT. It encodes CASSRQGGSADTQYF.

The rearrangement uses TRBV30 and TRBJ1-4; no clear D. Germline V gene sequence: CDR1 GTSNPN, CDR2 SVGIG (reference sequence). Trimming removed 5 bases from V and 5 bases from J, with 12 bases in between. This CDR3 has 13 residues. CDR3: CAWALGGNEKLFF. The CDR3 region has the DNA TGTGCCTGGGCTCTTGGAGGGAATGAAAAACTGTTTTTT.

A few counts support this clone. V is TRBV2 and J is TRBJ1-4, with D maybe TRBD1 (5 bases). The CDR3 is 14 residues long. Germline V lookup: CDR1 SNHLY, CDR2 FYNNEI. Trimming shortened V by 4 bases and J by 7 bases, and 13 bases separated the two germline ends. CDR3 DNA: TGTGCCAGCAGTGTAAGGGGAACCGCTGAAAAACTGTTTTTT. It codes for CASSVRGTAEKLFF.

The chain recombines TRBV4-1 with TRBJ1-5; D is unclear. Looked up from germline, CDR1 is MGHRA and CDR2 is YSYEKL. This CDR3 contains 13 residues. The V end lost 3 bases, the J end lost 5 bases, and 8 bases lay between the germline ends. CDR3 residues: CASSQGLDQPQHF. CDR3 in DNA: TGCGCCAGCAGCCAGGGCCTTGATCAGCCCCAGCATTTT.

The V and J genes are TRBV29-1 and TRBJ1-2; TRBD1 matches 7 bases. Trimming removed 5 bases from V and 3 bases from J; junction bases left unmatched: 6. This CDR3 region has 13 residues. The V gene's germline CDR1 is SQVTM and CDR2 ANQGSEA. CDR3 protein: CSVSTGSDYGYTF. CDR3 DNA: TGCAGCGTTTCGACAGGGTCCGACTATGGCTACACCTTC.

The CDR3 is CASTRSRVNTGELFF. Here the CDR3 DNA reads TGTGCCAGCACCAGATCGAGAGTGAACACCGGGGAGCTGTTTTTT. The V call is TRBV2, the J call TRBJ2-2; D unclear. Germline values: CDR1 SNHLY, CDR2 FYNNEI. The V end was cut by 7 bases, the J end by 1 base, with 13 bases between. The CDR3 runs 15 residues.

This chain connects TRBV7-6 to TRBJ2-1; the D is unclear. Germline values: CDR1 SGHVS, CDR2 FNYEAQ. This CDR3 contains 13 residues. V lost 4 bases, J lost 7 bases, and 11 bases lay in between. CDR3 residues: CASSSMGNNEQFF. The CDR3 DNA follows: TGTGCCAGCAGCTCGATGGGGAATAATGAGCAGTTCTTC.

This clone was seen a single time. The gene calls are TRBV28 and TRBJ2-5; unclear D gene. The V gene's germline CDR1 is MDHEN and CDR2 SYDVKM. Trimming removed 3 bases from V and 2 bases from J, with 10 bases in between. The CDR3 runs 14 residues. For the CDR3, the DNA is TGTGCCAGCAGTTTCGGAACAGTACAAGAGACCCAGTACTTC. Translation gives CASSFGTVQETQYF.

The rearrangement uses TRBV7-2 and TRBJ1-1; D is possibly TRBD1 (6 bases). The CDR3 runs to 14 residues. The germline V and J ends were trimmed by 0 bases and 6 bases, with 11 bases remaining between them. Germline values: CDR1 SGHTA, CDR2 FQGNSA. CDR3 nucleotide sequence: TGTGCCAGCAGCTTAGCCGGCAGGGGAGCTGAAGCTTTCTTT. This encodes CASSLAGRGAEAFF.

The table lists this clone with a count of one. The genes are TRBV7-2 and TRBJ2-7; 13 bases fit TRBD2. This CDR3 has 18 residues. Germline V CDR1 and CDR2: SGHTA, FQGNSA. The ends lost 4 bases at V and 0 bases at J; junction bases unmatched: 9. The CDR3 coding sequence is TGTGCCAGCAGCTCGCCGACTAGCGGGGGGTATTCCTCCTACGAGCAGTACTTC. This sequence encodes CASSSPTSGGYSSYEQYF.

V and J are TRBV29-1 and TRBJ2-5, with 8 bases matching TRBD1. This CDR3 comprises 13 residues. Germline V gene data show CDR1 as SQVTM and CDR2 as ANQGSEA. The ends lost 5 bases at V and 4 bases at J; junction bases unmatched: 6. CDR3 in amino acids: CSVSRGRGETQYF. The CDR3 DNA follows: TGCAGCGTTTCCAGGGGGCGCGGAGAGACCCAGTACTTC.

This clone was counted a single time. V is TRBV30 and J is TRBJ1-6; no clear D gene. V lost 1 base and J lost 6, with 1 base in between. Germline CDR1 GTSNPN, CDR2 SVGIG (reference sequence). The CDR3 is 11 residues long. This chain's CDR3 is CAWSGNSPLHF. The CDR3 DNA follows: TGTGCCTGGAGTGGTAATTCACCCCTCCACTTT. The whole variable domain, filled in from reference TRBV30 and TRBJ1-6, reads SQTIHQWPATLVQPVGSPLSLECTVEGTSNPNLYWYRQAAGRGLQLLFYSVGIGQISSEVPQNLSASRPQDRQFILSSKKLLLSDSGFYLCAWSGNSPLHFGNGTRLTVT.